The clone carrying this T cell receptor beta chain was observed a handful of times. The antigen remains unidentified. These data belong to a study of early T cells in non-severe SARS-CoV-2 infection. Study details: Chains stayed unpaired after sequencing of bulk RNA from unsorted whole blood.

Germline V gives CDR1 KGHSH, CDR2 LQKENI. The CDR3 has 17 amino acids. Trimming cost V 3 bases and J 1 base, with 18 bases left between them. Individual cDNA molecules were tagged with unique molecular identifiers. TCRdb re-called the 5' RACE reads through MiXCR, storing one row per CDR3 protein. The data show approximately 46,000 distinct CDR3 sequences, less than 30% seen once. Study observations and caveats: Matches to VDJdb favored anti-spike CD8 responses and missed private and CD4 specificities.

The chain joins TRBV18 to TRBJ1-1; D possibly corresponds to TRBD1 (5 bases). The sample in question was whole blood, obtained at baseline. This receptor was identified in an adult who was a healthcare worker with PCR-confirmed SARS-CoV-2 infection or an uninfected control (not recorded which). The CDR3 DNA is TGTGCCAGCTCACCGCCACGCTCCGGACAAGGGAACACTGAAGCTTTCTTT. As protein: CASSPPRSGQGNTEAFF.